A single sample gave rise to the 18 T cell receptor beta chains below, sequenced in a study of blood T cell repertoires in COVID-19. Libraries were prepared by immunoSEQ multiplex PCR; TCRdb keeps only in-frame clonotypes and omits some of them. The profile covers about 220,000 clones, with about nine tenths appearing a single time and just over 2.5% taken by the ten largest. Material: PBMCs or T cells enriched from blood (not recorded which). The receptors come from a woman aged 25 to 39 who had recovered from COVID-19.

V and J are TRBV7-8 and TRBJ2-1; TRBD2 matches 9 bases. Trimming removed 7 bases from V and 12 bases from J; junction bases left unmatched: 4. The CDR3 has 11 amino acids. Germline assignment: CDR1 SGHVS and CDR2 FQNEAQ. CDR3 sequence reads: CASTAGGRQFF. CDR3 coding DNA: TGTGCCAGCACCGCGGGGGGGCGGCAGTTCTTC. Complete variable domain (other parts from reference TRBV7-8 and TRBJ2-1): GAGVSQSPRYKVAKRGQDVALRCDPISGHVSLFWYQQALGQGPEFLTYFQNEAQLDKSGLPSDRFFAERPEGSVSTLKIQRTQQEDSAVYLCASTAGGRQFFGPGTRLTVL.

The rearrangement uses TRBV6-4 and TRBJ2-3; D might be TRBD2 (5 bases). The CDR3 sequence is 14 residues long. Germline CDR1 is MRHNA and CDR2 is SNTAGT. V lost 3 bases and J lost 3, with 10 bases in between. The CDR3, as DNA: TGTGCCAGCAGTGAGGCAGCGGAAACAGATACGCAGTATTTT. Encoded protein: CASSEAAETDTQYF.

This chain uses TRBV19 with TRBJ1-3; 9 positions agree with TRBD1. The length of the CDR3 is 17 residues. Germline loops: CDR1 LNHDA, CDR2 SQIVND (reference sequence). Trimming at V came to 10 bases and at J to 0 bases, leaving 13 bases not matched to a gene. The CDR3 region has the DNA TGTGCCACCGCCGGGACAGGGTACACCATCTCTGGAAACACCATATATTTT. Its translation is CATAGTGYTISGNTIYF.

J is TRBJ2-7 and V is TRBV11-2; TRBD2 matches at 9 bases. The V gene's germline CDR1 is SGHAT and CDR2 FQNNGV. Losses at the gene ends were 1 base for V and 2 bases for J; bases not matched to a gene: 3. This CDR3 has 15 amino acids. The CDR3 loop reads CASSLGLAVTYEQYF. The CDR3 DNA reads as TGTGCCAGCAGCTTAGGACTAGCGGTTACCTACGAGCAGTACTTC.

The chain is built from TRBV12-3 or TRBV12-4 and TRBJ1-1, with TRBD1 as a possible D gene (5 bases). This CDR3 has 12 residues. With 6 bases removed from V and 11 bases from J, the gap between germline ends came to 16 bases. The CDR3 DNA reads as TGTGCCAGCAGCCCCGGGACTTCGACTGCTTTCTTT. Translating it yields CASSPGTSTAFF.

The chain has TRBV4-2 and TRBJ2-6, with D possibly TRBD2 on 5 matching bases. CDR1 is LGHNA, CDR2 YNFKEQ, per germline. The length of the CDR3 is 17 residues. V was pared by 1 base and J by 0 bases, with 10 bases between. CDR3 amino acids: CASSQGGFRSGANVLTF. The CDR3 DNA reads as TGTGCCAGCAGCCAAGGCGGGTTCCGCTCTGGGGCCAACGTCCTGACTTTC.

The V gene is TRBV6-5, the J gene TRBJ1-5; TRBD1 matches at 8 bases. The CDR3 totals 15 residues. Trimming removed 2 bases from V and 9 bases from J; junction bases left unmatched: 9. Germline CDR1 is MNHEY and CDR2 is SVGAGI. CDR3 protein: CASSYTGGDRWPQHF. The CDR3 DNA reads TGTGCCAGCAGTTACACGGGCGGGGACAGGTGGCCCCAGCATTTT.

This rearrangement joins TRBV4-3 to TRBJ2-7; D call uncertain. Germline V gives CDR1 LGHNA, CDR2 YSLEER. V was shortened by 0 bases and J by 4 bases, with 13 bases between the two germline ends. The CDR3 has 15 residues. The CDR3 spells CASSQDWAGGYEQYF. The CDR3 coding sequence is TGCGCCAGCAGCCAAGATTGGGCAGGTGGGTACGAGCAGTACTTC.

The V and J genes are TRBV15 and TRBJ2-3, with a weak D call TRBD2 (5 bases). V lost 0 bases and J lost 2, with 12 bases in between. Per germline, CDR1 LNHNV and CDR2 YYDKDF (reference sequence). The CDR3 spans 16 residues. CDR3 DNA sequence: TGTGCCACCAGCAGAGATCCGGGGTCTCCCACAGATACGCAGTATTTT. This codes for CATSRDPGSPTDTQYF. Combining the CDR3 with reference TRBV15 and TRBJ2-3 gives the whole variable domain DAMVIQNPRYQVTQFGKPVTLSCSQTLNHNVMYWYQQKSSQAPKLLFHYYDKDFNNEADTPDNFQSRRPNTSFCFLDIRSPGLGDTAMYLCATSRDPGSPTDTQYFGPGTRLTVL.

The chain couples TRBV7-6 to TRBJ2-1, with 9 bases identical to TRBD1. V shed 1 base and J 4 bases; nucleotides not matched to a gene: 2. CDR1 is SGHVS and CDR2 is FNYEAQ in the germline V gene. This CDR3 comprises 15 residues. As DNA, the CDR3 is TGTGCCAGCAGCTTAGACAGGGGGCATTACAATGAGCAGTTCTTC. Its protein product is CASSLDRGHYNEQFF.

CDR3 DNA sequence: TGCGCCAGCAGCCACCAAGGGGTTGATTCACCCCTCCACTTT. This codes for CASSHQGVDSPLHF. This chain uses TRBV4-1 with TRBJ1-6; D might be TRBD1 (5 bases). CDR3 size: 14 residues. V lost 3 bases and J lost 8, with 11 bases in between. Germline V gene data show CDR1 as MGHRA and CDR2 as YSYEKL.

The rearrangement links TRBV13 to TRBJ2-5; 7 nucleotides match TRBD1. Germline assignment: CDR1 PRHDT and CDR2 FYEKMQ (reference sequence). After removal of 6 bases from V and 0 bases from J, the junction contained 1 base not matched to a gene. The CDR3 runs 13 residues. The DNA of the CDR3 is TGTGCCAGCAGGGACAGGAACCAAGAGACCCAGTACTTC. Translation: CASRDRNQETQYF.

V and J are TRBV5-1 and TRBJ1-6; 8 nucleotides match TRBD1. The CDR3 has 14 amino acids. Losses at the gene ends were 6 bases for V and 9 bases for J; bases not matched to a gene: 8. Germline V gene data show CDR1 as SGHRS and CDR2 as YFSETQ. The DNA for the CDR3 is TGCGCCAGCAAGGATTACAGGGGGAGTTCACCCCTCCACTTT. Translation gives CASKDYRGSSPLHF.

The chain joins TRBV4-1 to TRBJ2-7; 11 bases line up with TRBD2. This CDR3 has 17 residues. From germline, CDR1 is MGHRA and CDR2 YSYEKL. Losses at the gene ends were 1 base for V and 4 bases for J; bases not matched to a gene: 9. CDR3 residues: CASSQGVTSGVLYEQYF. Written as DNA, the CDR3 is TGCGCCAGCAGCCAAGGGGTGACTAGCGGGGTTTTATACGAGCAGTACTTC.

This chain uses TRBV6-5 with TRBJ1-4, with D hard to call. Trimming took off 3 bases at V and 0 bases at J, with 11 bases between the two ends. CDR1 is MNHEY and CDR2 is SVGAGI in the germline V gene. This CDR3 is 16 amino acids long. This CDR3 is CASSYITGATNEKLFF. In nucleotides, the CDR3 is TGTGCCAGCAGTTATATAACGGGTGCAACTAATGAAAAACTGTTTTTT.

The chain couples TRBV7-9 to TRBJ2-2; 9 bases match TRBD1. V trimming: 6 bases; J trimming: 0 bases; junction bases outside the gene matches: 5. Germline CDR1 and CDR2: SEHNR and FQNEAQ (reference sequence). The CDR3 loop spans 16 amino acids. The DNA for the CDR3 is TGTGCCAGCAGACATAGGGACAGGGCGAACACCGGGGAGCTGTTTTTT. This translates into CASRHRDRANTGELFF. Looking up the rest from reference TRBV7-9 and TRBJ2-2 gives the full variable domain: DTGVSQNPRHKITKRGQNVTFRCDPISEHNRLYWYRQTLGQGPEFLTYFQNEAQLEKSRLLSDRFSAERPKGSFSTLEIQRTEQGDSAMYLCASRHRDRANTGELFFGEGSRLTVL.

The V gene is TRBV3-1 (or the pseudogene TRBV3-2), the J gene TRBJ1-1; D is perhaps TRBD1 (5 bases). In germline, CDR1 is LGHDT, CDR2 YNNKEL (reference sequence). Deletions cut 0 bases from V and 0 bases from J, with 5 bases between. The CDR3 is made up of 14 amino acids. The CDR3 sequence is CASSQDRVNTEAFF. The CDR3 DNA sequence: TGTGCCAGCAGCCAAGACAGGGTGAACACTGAAGCTTTCTTT.

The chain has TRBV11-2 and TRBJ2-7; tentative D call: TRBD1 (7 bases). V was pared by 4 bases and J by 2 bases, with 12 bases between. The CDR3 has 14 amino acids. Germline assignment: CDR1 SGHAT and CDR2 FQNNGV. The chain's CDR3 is CASSWRGRTYEQYF. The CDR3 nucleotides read TGTGCCAGCAGCTGGAGGGGGCGGACCTACGAGCAGTACTTC.